This section outlines one TCR beta chain sequence together with its context. This entry is derived from a study of cytomegalovirus exposure and HLA in healthy donors. This PCR relied on a set of 60 Vbeta primers and 13 Jbeta primers. The assay was immunoSEQ multiplex PCR, and TCRdb's table has in-frame clones only and misses some. The sample yields tens of thousands of clones, of which the top ten take up approximately 1.1%. The germline gives CDR1 MDHEN, CDR2 SYDVKM. Trimming stripped 5 bases from V and 0 bases from J, with 14 bases between. The CDR3 contains 16 residues. The source material was PBMCs. J is TRBJ2-1 and V is TRBV28; TRBD1 might be the D (5 bases). The source of this sequence is a woman aged 25 to 39 in good health and CMV-seronegative. The CDR3 loop reads CASSPSTGTSYNEQFF. As DNA, the CDR3 is TGTGCCAGCAGTCCGTCTACAGGTACCTCCTACAATGAGCAGTTCTTC.